The rows below give T cell receptor beta chains drawn from one sample of a study of blood T cell repertoires in COVID-19. Profiled with immunoSEQ multiplex PCR; TCRdb holds only in-frame clones, not every one. The top ten clones hold 4% to 4.5% of a sample with around 270,000 clones, over 75% of them seen once. The specimen sequenced was PBMCs or T cells enriched from blood (not recorded which). All receptors derive from a woman in her thirties who had recovered from COVID-19. Both conserved end residues are part of each CDR3. Fields, in order: D gene, clone size, CDR3 length, V gene, J gene, CDR3 protein, CDR3 DNA. A D gene is named only where the DNA matches it firmly. A clone size is listed for some rows: how often the clone was seen (once, few, many), or a class if it is expanded.

TRBD1	-	14	TRBV29-1	TRBJ1-1	CSVSQGNMNTEAFF	TGCAGCGTTTCACAGGGGAACATGAACACTGAAGCTTTCTTT
TRBD1	few	17	TRBV27	TRBJ2-3	CASSLWAWTGGTDTQYF	TGTGCCAGCAGTTTATGGGCTTGGACAGGGGGAACAGATACGCAGTATTTT
-	-	15	TRBV3-1/TRBV3-2	TRBJ1-2	CASSQADSTFYGYTF	TGTGCCAGCAGCCAGGCGGACAGTACATTTTATGGCTACACCTTC
TRBD1	-	16	TRBV15	TRBJ1-4	CATSRGQGMTNEKLFF	TGTGCCACCAGCAGAGGACAGGGGATGACTAATGAAAAACTGTTTTTT
-	-	16	TRBV21-1	TRBJ2-3	CASSLRQGPITDTQYF	TGTGCCAGCAGCTTACGACAGGGGCCTATCACAGATACGCAGTATTTT
-	-	16	TRBV5-8	TRBJ2-7	CASSLDARGSRGEQYF	TGTGCCAGCAGCTTGGACGCACGGGGGAGTCGGGGCGAGCAGTACTTC
-	-	13	TRBV12-3/TRBV12-4	TRBJ1-1	CASSPGQYTEAFF	TGTGCCAGCAGCCCAGGACAGTACACTGAAGCTTTCTTT
-	-	13	TRBV29-1	TRBJ2-2	CSVPSVNTGELFF	TGCAGCGTTCCCTCAGTGAACACCGGGGAGCTGTTTTTT
-	-	14	TRBV29-1	TRBJ1-2	CSVSQGHSNYGYTF	TGCAGCGTTTCCCAGGGACACTCTAACTATGGCTACACCTTC
TRBD1	-	14	TRBV5-1	TRBJ1-2	CASSLGQGVGGYTF	TGCGCCAGCAGCTTGGGACAGGGAGTTGGTGGCTACACCTTC
TRBD2	-	15	TRBV6-5	TRBJ2-7	CAGGGTTQSSYEQYF	TGTGCTGGGGGAGGGACTACCCAGAGCTCCTACGAGCAGTACTTC
TRBD1	-	16	TRBV2	TRBJ1-1	CASSEAAGGMNTEAFF	TGTGCCAGCAGTGAAGCGGCAGGGGGAATGAACACTGAAGCTTTCTTT
-	once	16	TRBV6-5	TRBJ1-4	CASSYESGSSNEKLFF	TGTGCCAGCAGTTACGAGTCAGGGTCCTCTAATGAAAAACTGTTTTTT
TRBD1	few	15	TRBV7-9	TRBJ1-2	CASSLASTGDDGYTF	TGTGCCAGCAGCTTAGCTTCGACAGGGGATGATGGCTACACCTTC
TRBD1	-	16	TRBV28	TRBJ1-4	CASSLWGTASNEKLFF	TGTGCCAGCAGTTTATGGGGGACAGCCTCCAATGAAAAACTGTTTTTT
-	-	14	TRBV18	TRBJ2-6	CASSAGSGANVLTF	TGTGCCAGCTCGGCGGGCTCTGGGGCCAACGTCCTGACTTTC
-	-	13	TRBV30	TRBJ1-6	CAWSRGNNSPLHF	TGTGCCTGGAGTAGAGGGAACAATTCACCCCTCCACTTT
-	-	15	TRBV7-9	TRBJ1-4	CASSAGSGAAEKLFF	TGTGCCAGCAGCGCGGGTTCAGGGGCGGCTGAAAAACTGTTTTTT
-	-	15	TRBV28	TRBJ1-5	CASSGSAGEHQPQHF	TGTGCCAGCAGTGGTTCAGCAGGCGAACATCAGCCCCAGCATTTT
TRBD1	-	13	TRBV7-6	TRBJ1-1	CASSVRTGAEAFF	TGTGCCAGCAGCGTAAGGACAGGGGCTGAAGCTTTCTTT
TRBD2	-	14	TRBV28	TRBJ2-1	CASSLLAGEVEQFF	TGTGCCAGCAGTTTACTAGCGGGAGAGGTTGAGCAGTTCTTC
TRBD1	once	14	TRBV27	TRBJ2-1	CASSLSGTGAEQFF	TGTGCCAGCAGTTTATCGGGGACAGGAGCTGAGCAGTTCTTC
TRBD1	-	19	TRBV10-3	TRBJ2-6	CAISSTGGRVTSGANVLTF	TGTGCCATCAGTTCAACAGGGGGACGGGTAACCTCTGGGGCCAACGTCCTGACTTTC
-	-	15	TRBV4-1	TRBJ1-3	CASSQGANPGNTIYF	TGCGCCAGCAGCCAGGGGGCGAACCCCGGAAACACCATATATTTT
-	-	14	TRBV18	TRBJ1-2	CASSPPGRNYGYTF	TGTGCCAGCTCACCACCGGGCAGGAACTATGGCTACACCTTC
TRBD1	-	13	TRBV7-9	TRBJ2-7	CASSATGPHEQYF	TGTGCCAGCAGCGCGACAGGGCCCCACGAGCAGTACTTC